The T cell receptor (beta chain) described here comes from a study of cytotoxic CD8 clonotypes in ibrutinib-treated CLL. Study-level information: Researchers reported ten to eleven relapsed/refractory and over 14 treatment-naive patients, roughly 18 of them IGHV unmutated.

Broader study findings: Clonality was higher at ibrutinib response and returned toward baseline at progression.

Regarding this clone: Antigen: not known.

Here immunoSEQ multiplex PCR was the method, and the copy in TCRdb shows in-frame clones only, minus some. The table records some 200,000 clones, 70% of them present only once. Germline V CDR1 and CDR2: WNHNN, SYGVQD (reference sequence). CDR3 length equals 12 residues. The V end was cut by 6 bases, the J end by 7 bases, with 12 bases between. The receptor's source is a human donor with chronic lymphocytic leukemia. The chain links TRBV10-1 to TRBJ1-1; D not certain. The starting material was PBMCs, obtained after 12 months of ibrutinib treatment. The CDR3 region is CASSHQEHEAFF. CDR3 nucleotide sequence: TGCGCCAGCAGCCACCAAGAACATGAAGCTTTCTTT.